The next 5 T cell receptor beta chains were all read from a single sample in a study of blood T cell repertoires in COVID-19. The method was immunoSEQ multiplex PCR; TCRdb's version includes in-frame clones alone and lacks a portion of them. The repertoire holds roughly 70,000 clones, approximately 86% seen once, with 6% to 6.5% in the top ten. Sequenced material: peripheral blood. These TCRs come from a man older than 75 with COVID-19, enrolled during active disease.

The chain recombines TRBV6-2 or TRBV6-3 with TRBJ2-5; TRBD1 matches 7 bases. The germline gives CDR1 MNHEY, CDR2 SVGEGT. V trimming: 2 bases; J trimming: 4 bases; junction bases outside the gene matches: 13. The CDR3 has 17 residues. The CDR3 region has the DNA TGTGCCAGCAGTTACGCCCGGGACAGTGAAAAAAGAGAGACCCAGTACTTC. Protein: CASSYARDSEKRETQYF.

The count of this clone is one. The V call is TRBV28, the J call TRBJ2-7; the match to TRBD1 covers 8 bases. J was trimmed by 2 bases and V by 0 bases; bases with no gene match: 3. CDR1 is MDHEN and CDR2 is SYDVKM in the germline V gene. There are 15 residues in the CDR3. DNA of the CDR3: TGTGCCAGCAGTTTATGGGTGACAGGGGCCTACGAGCAGTACTTC. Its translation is CASSLWVTGAYEQYF.

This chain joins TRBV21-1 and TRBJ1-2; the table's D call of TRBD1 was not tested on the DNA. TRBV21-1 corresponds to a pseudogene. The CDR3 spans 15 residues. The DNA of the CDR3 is TGTGCCAGCAGCAAAGAGGCGAGGGGGCGTAATGGCTACACCTTC. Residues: CASSKEARGRNGYTF.

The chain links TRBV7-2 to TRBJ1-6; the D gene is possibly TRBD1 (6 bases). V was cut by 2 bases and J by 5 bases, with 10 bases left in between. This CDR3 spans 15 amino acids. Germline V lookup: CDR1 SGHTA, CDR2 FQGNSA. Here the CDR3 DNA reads TGTGCCAGCAGCTTAATTTCAGGGGATAATTCACCCCTCCACTTT. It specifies CASSLISGDNSPLHF.

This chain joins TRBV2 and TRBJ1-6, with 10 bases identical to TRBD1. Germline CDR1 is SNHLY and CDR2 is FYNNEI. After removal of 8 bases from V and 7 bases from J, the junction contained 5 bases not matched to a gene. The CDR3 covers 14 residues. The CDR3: CASASGQGNSPLHF. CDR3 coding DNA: TGTGCCAGCGCCTCGGGACAGGGGAATTCACCCCTCCACTTT.